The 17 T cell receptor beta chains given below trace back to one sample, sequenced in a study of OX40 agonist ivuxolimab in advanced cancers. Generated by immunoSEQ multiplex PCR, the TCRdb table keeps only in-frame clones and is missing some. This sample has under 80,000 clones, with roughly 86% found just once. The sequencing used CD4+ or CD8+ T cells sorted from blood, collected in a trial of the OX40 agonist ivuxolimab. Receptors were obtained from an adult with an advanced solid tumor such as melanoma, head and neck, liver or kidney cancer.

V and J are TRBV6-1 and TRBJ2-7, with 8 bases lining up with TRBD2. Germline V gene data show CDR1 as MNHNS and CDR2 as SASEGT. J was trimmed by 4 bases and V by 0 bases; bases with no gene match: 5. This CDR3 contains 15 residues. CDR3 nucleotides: TGTGCCAGCAGTGAAGCGGACGGGAGGGTGTACGAGCAGTACTTC. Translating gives CASSEADGRVYEQYF.

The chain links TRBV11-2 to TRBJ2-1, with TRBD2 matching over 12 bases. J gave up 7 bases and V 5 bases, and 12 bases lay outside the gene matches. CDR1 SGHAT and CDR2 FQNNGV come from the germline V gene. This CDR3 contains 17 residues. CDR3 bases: TGTGCCAGCAGCCAAAGACTAGCGGGAGATATTTTTAATGAGCAGTTCTTC. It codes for CASSQRLAGDIFNEQFF.

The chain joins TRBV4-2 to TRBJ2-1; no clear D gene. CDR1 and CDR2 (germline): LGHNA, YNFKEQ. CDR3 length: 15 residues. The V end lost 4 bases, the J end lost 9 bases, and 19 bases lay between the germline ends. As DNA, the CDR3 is TGTGCCAGCAGCCCAAGATGGGGTAGCTCCAGTGAGCAGTTCTTC. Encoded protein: CASSPRWGSSSEQFF.

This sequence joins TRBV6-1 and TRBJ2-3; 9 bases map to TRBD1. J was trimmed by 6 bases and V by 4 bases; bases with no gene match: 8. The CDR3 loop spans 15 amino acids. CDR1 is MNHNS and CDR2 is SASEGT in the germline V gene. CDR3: CASSGGGTGYDTQYF. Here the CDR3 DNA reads TGTGCCAGCAGTGGAGGTGGGACAGGGTACGATACGCAGTATTTT.

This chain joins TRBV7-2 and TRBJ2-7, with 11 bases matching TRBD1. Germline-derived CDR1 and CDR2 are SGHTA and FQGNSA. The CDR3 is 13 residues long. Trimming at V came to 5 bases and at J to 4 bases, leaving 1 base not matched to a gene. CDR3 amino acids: CASSGTGGYEQYF. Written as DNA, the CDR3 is TGTGCCAGCAGCGGGACAGGGGGGTACGAGCAGTACTTC.

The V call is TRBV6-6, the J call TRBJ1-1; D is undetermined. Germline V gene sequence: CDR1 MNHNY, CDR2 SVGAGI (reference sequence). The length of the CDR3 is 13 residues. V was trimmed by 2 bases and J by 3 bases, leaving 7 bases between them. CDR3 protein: CASSYTGYTEAFF. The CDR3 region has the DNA TGTGCCAGCAGTTACACCGGATACACTGAAGCTTTCTTT.

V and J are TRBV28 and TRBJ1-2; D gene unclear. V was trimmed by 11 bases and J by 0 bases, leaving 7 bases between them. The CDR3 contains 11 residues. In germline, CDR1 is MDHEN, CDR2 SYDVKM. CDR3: CAAVTNYGYTF. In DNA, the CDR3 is TGTGCCGCCGTCACTAACTATGGCTACACCTTC.

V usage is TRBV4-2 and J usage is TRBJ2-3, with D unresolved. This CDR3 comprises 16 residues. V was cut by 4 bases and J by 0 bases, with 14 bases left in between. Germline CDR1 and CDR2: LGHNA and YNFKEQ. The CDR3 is CASSPGRASSTDTQYF. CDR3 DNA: TGTGCCAGCAGCCCCGGACGCGCCTCTAGCACAGATACGCAGTATTTT.

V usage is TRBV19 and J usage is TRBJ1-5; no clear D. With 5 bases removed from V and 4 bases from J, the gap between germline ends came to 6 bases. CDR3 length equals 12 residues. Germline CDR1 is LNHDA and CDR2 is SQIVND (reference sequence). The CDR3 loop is CASSPRNQPQHF. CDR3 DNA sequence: TGTGCCAGTAGTCCCCGGAATCAGCCCCAGCATTTT.

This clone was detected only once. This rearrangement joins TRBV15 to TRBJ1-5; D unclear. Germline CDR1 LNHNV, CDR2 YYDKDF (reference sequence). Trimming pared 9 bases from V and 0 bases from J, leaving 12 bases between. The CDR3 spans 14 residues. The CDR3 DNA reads TGTGCCACTTCAGGCCTTTATAGCAATCAGCCCCAGCATTTT. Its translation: CATSGLYSNQPQHF.

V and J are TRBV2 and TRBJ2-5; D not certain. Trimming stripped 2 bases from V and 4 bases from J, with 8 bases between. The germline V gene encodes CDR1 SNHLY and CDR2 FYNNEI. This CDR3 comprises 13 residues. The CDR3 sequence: CASSEFQRETQYF. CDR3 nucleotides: TGTGCCAGCAGTGAATTCCAAAGAGAGACCCAGTACTTC.

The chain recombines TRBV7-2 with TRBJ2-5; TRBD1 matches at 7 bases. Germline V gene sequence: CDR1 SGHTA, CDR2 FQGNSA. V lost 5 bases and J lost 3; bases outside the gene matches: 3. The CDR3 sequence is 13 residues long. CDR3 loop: CASSGDRKETQYF. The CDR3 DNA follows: TGTGCCAGCAGCGGGGACAGAAAAGAGACCCAGTACTTC. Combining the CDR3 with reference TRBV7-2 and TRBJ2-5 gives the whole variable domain GAGVSQSPSNKVTEKGKDVELRCDPISGHTALYWYRQSLGQGLEFLIYFQGNSAPDKSGLPSDRFSAERTGGSVSTLTIQRTQQEDSAVYLCASSGDRKETQYFGPGTRLLVL.

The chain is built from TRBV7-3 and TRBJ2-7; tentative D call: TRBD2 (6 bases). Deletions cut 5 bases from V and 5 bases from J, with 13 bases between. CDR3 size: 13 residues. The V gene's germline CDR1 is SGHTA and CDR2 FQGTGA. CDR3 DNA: TGTGCCAGCAGCAAACAAGGGGAGGACGAGCAGTACTTC. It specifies CASSKQGEDEQYF.

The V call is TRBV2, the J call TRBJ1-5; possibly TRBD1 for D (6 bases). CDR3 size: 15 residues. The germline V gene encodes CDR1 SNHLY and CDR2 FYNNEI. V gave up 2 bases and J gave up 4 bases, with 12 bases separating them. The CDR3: CASSESRTENQPQHF. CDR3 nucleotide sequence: TGTGCCAGCAGTGAAAGTAGGACAGAGAATCAGCCCCAGCATTTT.

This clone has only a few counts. CDR3 bases: TGTGCCAGCAGTGAGTGGTTAGGTGGCTACACCTTC. It encodes CASSEWLGGYTF. The chain combines TRBV2 with TRBJ1-2; D gene ambiguous. The V end was cut by 3 bases, the J end by 7 bases, with 9 bases between. The germline CDR1 and CDR2 sequences are SNHLY and FYNNEI. The CDR3 has 12 residues.

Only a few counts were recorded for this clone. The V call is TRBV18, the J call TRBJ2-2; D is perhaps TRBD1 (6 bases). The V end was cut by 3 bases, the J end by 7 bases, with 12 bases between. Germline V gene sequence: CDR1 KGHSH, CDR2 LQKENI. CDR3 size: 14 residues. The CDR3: CASSPATGIGELFF. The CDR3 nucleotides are TGTGCCAGCTCACCGGCGACAGGAATCGGGGAGCTGTTTTTT.

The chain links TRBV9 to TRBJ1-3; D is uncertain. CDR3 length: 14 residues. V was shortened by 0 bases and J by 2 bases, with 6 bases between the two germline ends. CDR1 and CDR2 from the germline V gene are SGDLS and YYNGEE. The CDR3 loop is CASSVAEAGNTIYF. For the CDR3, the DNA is TGTGCCAGCAGCGTAGCAGAAGCTGGAAACACCATATATTTT.